The source of this TCR beta chain is a study of T cell responses to AZD1222 COVID-19 vaccine (dated by TCRdb to about 2021). As for the study more broadly: AZD1222 recipients given second doses at about 4 weeks or at about 12 weeks were pooled, since spike-specific TCR depth and breadth were not found to differ between the two schedules. Enrollment into the trials was organized by age into subgroups of 18-55, 56-69 and 70-plus years, and those subgroups contained 148, 28 and 57 TCR-sequenced participants, respectively. A total of around 240 trial participants underwent TCR sequencing, of whom some 210 received two doses of AZD1222 and some 26 received two doses of the MenACWY control vaccine. Results the study describes overall, beyond this receptor: CD4 TCRs associated with the vaccine covered the entire spike protein, and the dominant responses were in regions 160-218 and 743-854. In the small 56-69-year group, the increase in depth fell short of significance, most likely because of low power. A significant rise in spike-specific TCR breadth and depth was observed after two AZD1222 doses relative to day 0 and relative to MenACWY recipients. Reportedly, almost half of the unique spike-specific TCRs recognized epitopes lying outside the regions that are mutated in the B.1.351 and B.1.1.7 variants. Conclusions about previously exposed vaccinees are limited because only a handful of AZD1222 recipients were SARS-CoV-2 seropositive at baseline. Participants were mostly white British, with more females than males. The authors suggested clonal diversity may have been underestimated. Because no samples from the day 14 peak response were available, repertoires could be characterized only after the peak T cell response.

The CDR3 regions of human TCRbeta chains were analyzed by immunosequencing. Per the original workflow: TCRs in the repertoires were matched against a reference library of SARS-CoV-2-specific TCRs that had been generated with the MIRA antigen-specificity platform. Breadth was defined as the fraction of unique TCRs that were SARS-CoV-2-associated, and depth was defined as the fraction of total T cells that were SARS-CoV-2-associated. Using the MIRA data, each spike-specific TCR was assigned both to the spike region to which the TCR was reactive and to a CD4 or CD8 class. Log10-transformed breadth and depth values were compared by one-way ANOVA with Sidak's multiple comparisons tests. TCRdb mirrors the immuneACCESS table, restricted to in-frame sequences. Some clones are absent from its copies; in checked studies, under half trace to an unresolved V gene, and the reason for the others is unknown. The V and J calls and clone size were taken over from that table, and D and trimming were inferred from the DNA. The table for this sample lists a few hundred thousand clones; just over 90% of them were counted only once. Jointly, the top ten make up around 0.6% of the sample.

The time point label corresponds to: baseline before first vaccination. Vaccinee samples came from UK trials COV001 and COV002, including a single-blind randomized controlled phase 2/3 trial of AZD1222 (ChAdOx1 nCoV-19) in healthy adults. Trial participant PBMC samples were collected at day 0 and day 28 after the second dose for TCRbeta chain sequencing. Including the terminal cysteine and phenylalanine, the CDR3 comprises 13 residues. Only the CDR3 DNA is retained, 39 bases long and in frame from the first base. CDR1 and CDR2 were assigned from the germline V gene as MNHEY and SVGAGI. V and J lose 6 bases and 5 bases, and a span of 14 bases separates them. As regards this clone: This receptor's antigen is unknown. Base qualities are not recorded, but no much larger clone differs from it by a single base.

Sequencing was performed on peripheral blood, taken on day 0 of AZD1222 vaccination. The chain uses TRBV6-5 and TRBJ2-7, with no D gene named confidently. The clonotype originates from an adult in good health. This receptor has the CDR3 CASSRPPVDEQYF. The DNA reads TGTGCCAGCAGCCGACCCCCGGTAGACGAGCAGTACTTC.